Shown below are 7 T cell receptor beta chains from a single sample sequenced in a study of CD8+CD57+ T cells in acquired aplastic anemia. Patients who underwent sequencing had shown CD8+CD57+ cell expansion by flow cytometry. The TCR beta profiling, which covered VDJ combination and CDR3 sequence, was carried out using genomic DNA as the template. Each CDR3 protein is one row after TCRdb ran MiXCR on the reads. The repertoire includes around 170,000 distinct CDR3 sequences, less than 60% of them detected once, and around 3.2% sits in the top ten. The sample taken for sequencing was sorted CD4+, CD8+, or CD8+CD57+ T cells (not recorded which) from PBMCs. All receptors come from a human donor with aplastic anemia.

This clonotype was picked up a small number of times. The CDR3, as DNA: TGTGCCAGCAGCCAGCTCCCGGGACAGGGGGGGGTAAACACTGAAGCTTTCTTT. Protein sequence: CASSQLPGQGGVNTEAFF. V gene TRBV14 combines with J gene TRBJ1-1; 11 nucleotides align to TRBD1. The germline CDR1 and CDR2 sequences are SGHDN and FVKESK. J lost 2 bases, V lost 3 bases, and 11 bases had no gene match. This CDR3 has 18 amino acids.

This clonotype appeared many times. V usage is TRBV5-4 and J usage is TRBJ1-1, with no clear D. Germline V gene data show CDR1 as SGHNT and CDR2 as YYREEE (reference sequence). The CDR3 spans 13 residues. V gave up 4 bases and J gave up 1 base, with 8 bases separating them. CDR3 nucleotide sequence: TGTGCCAGCAGCCAGGCCGGGAACACTGAAGCTTTCTTT. This sequence encodes CASSQAGNTEAFF.

The chain uses TRBV6-1 and TRBJ2-7, with TRBD1 as a possible D gene (6 bases). The CDR3 has 13 residues. The germline CDR1 and CDR2 sequences are MNHNS and SASEGT. The V end lost 7 bases, the J end lost 3 bases, and 13 bases lay between the germline ends. CDR3 in amino acids: CASTESRGYEQYF. Here the CDR3 DNA reads TGTGCCAGCACCGAGTCCAGGGGCTACGAGCAGTACTTC.

V gene TRBV2 combines with J gene TRBJ2-2; D remains unclear. From germline, CDR1 is SNHLY and CDR2 FYNNEI. There are 13 residues in the CDR3. Trimming removed 4 bases from V and 10 bases from J, with 13 bases in between. The CDR3 DNA reads as TGTGCCAGCAGTGGGATTGGCCCTGTGGAGCTGTTTTTT. It specifies CASSGIGPVELFF.

In this sample, this clonotype turned up many times. The rearrangement links TRBV19 to TRBJ2-2, with 13 nucleotides matching TRBD2. Germline V gene data show CDR1 as LNHDA and CDR2 as SQIVND (reference sequence). V shed 3 bases, J shed 1 base, and the junction held 2 bases outside the gene matches. CDR3 size: 17 residues. The CDR3 DNA reads TGTGCCAGTAGTATCCGGACTAGCGGGGGGAACACCGGGGAGCTGTTTTTT. This translates into CASSIRTSGGNTGELFF.

The chain couples TRBV24-1 to TRBJ2-3; TRBD1 might be the D (5 bases). The ends were cut back, 4 bases at V and 4 bases at J, with 11 bases in the middle. This CDR3 is 14 amino acids long. Germline-derived CDR1 and CDR2 are KGHDR and SFDVKD. This chain's CDR3 is CATSEGQTADTQYF. In DNA form, the CDR3 reads TGTGCCACCAGTGAAGGACAAACAGCAGATACGCAGTATTTT.

Details on this clonotype: No conserved phenylalanine or tryptophan ends this CDR3, so it is likely a read error. The chain joins TRBV7-8 to TRBJ2-7; unclear D gene. The CDR3 is 14 residues long. The germline gives CDR1 SGHVS, CDR2 FQNEAQ. Trimming removed 1 base from V and 0 bases from J, with 7 bases in between. Here the CDR3 reads CASSLGHRSYEQYS. The CDR3, as DNA: TGTGCCAGCAGCTTAGGTCATCGCTCCTACGAGCAGTACTCC.